This T cell receptor beta chain was sequenced during a study of sequential checkpoint blockade in melanoma. Overall study context: Each arm's sequence ended with maintenance nivolumab.

Treatment of the sample: randomized to nivolumab then ipilimumab (arm A) or the reverse (arm B). DNA-damaging chemotherapy had not been given to any patient beforehand. From thawed PBMCs, live CD3+CD8+ cells negative for CD19 and CD56 were sorted. CDR1 and CDR2 from the germline V gene are SGHNT and YYREEE (reference sequence). The V gene lost 0 bases and the J gene lost 5 bases, with 11 bases spanning the gap. The CDR3 extends over 14 amino acids. Data came from immunoSEQ multiplex PCR; TCRdb stores just in-frame clones and leaves some out. This sample carries 13,000 or so clones, 55% to 75% of them seen once, and the ten largest clones take roughly 34%.

This rearrangement joins TRBV5-4 to TRBJ1-1; a weak D match, TRBD1 (5 bases). The sample here was CD8+ T cells sorted from blood (inferred from file names), taken from a patient given nivolumab and ipilimumab in sequence. The sequence derives from a human donor with melanoma. CDR3 DNA: TGTGCCAGCAGCTTGGATCAGGGTTTTACTGAAGCTTTCTTT. Encoded protein: CASSLDQGFTEAFF.